This T cell receptor (beta chain) was sequenced during a study of Graves' ophthalmopathy and Graves' hyperthyroidism. RNA transcripts were the template, and TCR beta CDR3 regions were amplified from them. HTBI-primed RT-PCR formed the first round, and a multiplex PCR formed the second. MiXCR, applied by TCRdb to the multiplex PCR reads, yields one record per CDR3 protein. The repertoire consists of hundreds of thousands of distinct CDR3 sequences, with about 24% occurring once and the leading ten covering approximately 7%. This clonotype appeared a few times. From germline, CDR1 is SNHLY and CDR2 FYNNEI. J gave up 5 bases and V 8 bases, and 15 bases lay outside the gene matches. This CDR3 has 16 residues.

Sequenced material: peripheral blood. This rearrangement joins TRBV2 to TRBJ2-5; 9 bases line up with TRBD1. This receptor was taken from a woman between 18 and 30 years old with stable Graves' hyperthyroidism. Some clones in this sample may be carry-over from other donors' samples. The CDR3 region is CASRVRGQGRGETQYF. The CDR3 DNA sequence: TGTGCCAGCCGAGTTCGTGGACAGGGGCGCGGGGAGACCCAGTACTTC.